What follows are 9 T cell receptor delta chains derived from one specimen sequenced in a study of γδ T cells in repeated Plasmodium falciparum infection. Vgamma9/Vdelta2+ and Vdelta2-negative gammadelta T cells were flow-sorted from PBMC for bulk sequencing. TCRdb reran clone calling via CATT on the multiplex PCR reads. The sample consists of around 89,000 delta-chain clones, under 1.5% of them appearing once. The sample was gamma-delta T cells from blood. The receptors come from a pool of human donors (malaria-infected and uninfected, not separated).

This clone came up a few times. One base away lies a much larger clone, so this may be a sequencing read error. The sample holds other DNA sequences that translate to the same CDR3. No J gene call was made, and the V gene is TRDV1; the D call of TRDD3 is as the table states it, not checked on the DNA. The germline CDR1 and CDR2 sequences are TSWWSYY and QGS. CDR3 size: 17 residues. The CDR3 bases are TGTGCTCTTGGGGAAGGGTACGTACTGGGGGATTCCGATAAACTCATCTTC. This sequence encodes CALGEGYVLGDSDKLIF.

This clone was seen a handful of times. TCRdb's protein for this DNA is that of a much larger clone and differs from the translation at residue 4, likely a read error; the protein shown is the DNA translation. V gene TRDV2 combines with J gene TRDJ1; the match to TRDD3 covers 9 bases. TCRdb leaves out the J gene; it was filled in here by matching the DNA to germline. The V gene's germline CDR1 is GEAIGNYY and CDR2 EKD. The length of the CDR3 is 15 residues. J gave up 0 bases and V 6 bases, and 7 bases lay outside the gene matches. The CDR3 is CACKPLGDYTDKLIF. DNA of the CDR3: TGTGCCTGTAAGCCTCTGGGGGATTACACCGATAAACTCATCTTT.

As regards this clone: TCRdb assigns this DNA the protein of a much larger clone, which departs from its translation at residue 7; this likely reflects a read error, and the protein shown comes from translating the DNA. V usage is TRDV2 and J usage is TRDJ1; D is perhaps TRDD3 (5 bases). Germline V CDR1 and CDR2: GEAIGNYY, EKD. The CDR3 totals 16 residues. V lost 6 bases to trimming and J lost 4 bases, with 23 bases between them. As DNA, the CDR3 is TGTGCCTGTTTCGTACTGGTGGATGTCCCTGGCGATAAACTCATCTTT. Its protein product is CACFVLVDVPGDKLIF.

For this clone: TCRdb shows a much larger clone's protein in place of this DNA's translation, and the two differ at residue 5, likely through a read error; the protein shown is translated from the DNA. The chain's CDR3 is CACDILDWGITNLTAQLFF. The CDR3 DNA reads TGTGCCTGTGACATTTTAGACTGGGGGATAACCAATTTGACAGCACAACTCTTCTTT. The chain is built from TRDV2 and TRDJ2; 11 nucleotides line up with TRDD3. As TCRdb names no J gene, one was assigned here on the basis of a DNA match to germline. After removal of 2 bases from V and 1 base from J, the junction contained 11 bases not matched to a gene. CDR3 size: 19 residues. The germline V gene has CDR1 GEAIGNYY and CDR2 EKD.

This clone was seen only a few times. A far larger clone lies a single base away; this is likely a read error. The sample carries other DNA sequences with the same CDR3. The chain employs TRDV2 and TRDJ3; D is uncertain. Germline matching of the DNA provided the J gene here, since TCRdb leaves it blank. The germline CDR1 and CDR2 sequences are GEAIGNYY and EKD. CDR3 length: 17 residues. The CDR3, as DNA: TGTGCCTGCGACACCTTTACGAGCTCCTGGGACACCCGACAGATGTTTTTC. Its protein product is CACDTFTSSWDTRQMFF.

Comment on this clone: The TCRdb record carries a much larger clone's protein, which differs from this DNA's translation at residue 9; a read error is the likely cause, and the protein listed here is the DNA translation. V gene TRDV2 combines with J gene TRDJ1; tentatively, D is TRDD3 (6 bases). Matching the DNA to germline supplied the J gene, which TCRdb does not give. The V gene's germline CDR1 is GEAIGNYY and CDR2 EKD. The germline V and J ends were trimmed by 2 bases and 3 bases, with 18 bases remaining between them. The CDR3 contains 16 residues. The CDR3 DNA reads as TGTGCCTGTGACAGTAAAGGGGATGCGCTACCCGATAAACTCATCTTT. It yields the protein CACDSKGDALPDKLIF.

This clone was seen a few times. This likely came from a read error, as a far larger clone is one base away. Different DNA sequences within this sample yield the same CDR3. The V gene call is TRDV2, and the J gene call is absent; the tabulated D call, TRDD3, remains unverified against the DNA. Germline loops: CDR1 GEAIGNYY, CDR2 EKD. The length of the CDR3 is 15 residues. The CDR3 here is CACDQLGDTRDKLIF. For the CDR3, the DNA is TGTGCCTGTGACCAACTGGGGGATACCCGCGATAAACTTATCTTT.

A few counts support this clone. The likely explanation is a read error, given a far larger clone one base away. The sample has other DNA sequences that encode this CDR3 too. The V gene is given as TRDV1, and no J gene call is available; TRDD3 is taken as the D call from the table, unchecked against the DNA. The CDR3 is 21 amino acids. Germline V gene data show CDR1 as TSWWSYY and CDR2 as QGS. The CDR3 DNA is TGTGCTCTTGGGGAACCCCTTCCTACAACTCGCTGGGCCGAGTACACCGATAAGCTCATCTTT. Residues: CALGEPLPTTRWAEYTDKLIF.

This clone was counted between two and nine times. This likely came from a read error, as a far larger clone is one base away. This sample includes further DNA sequences coding for the same CDR3. The chain joins TRDV2 to TRDJ3; 13 nucleotides line up with TRDD3. TCRdb gives no J gene; it was assigned here by matching the DNA to germline. The germline V gene has CDR1 GEAIGNYY and CDR2 EKD. The J segment lost 4 bases and the V segment lost 3 bases, leaving 14 bases of the junction unmatched. The CDR3 consists of 21 residues. The CDR3 here is CACDEVLGDTPRSWDTRQMFF. Written as DNA, the CDR3 is TGTGCCTGTGACGAGGTACTGGGGGATACGCCCCGTTCTTGGGACACCCGACAGATGTTTTTC.